Reported below is one TCR beta chain. Trimming at V came to 0 bases and at J to 2 bases, leaving 4 bases not matched to a gene. CDR1 and CDR2 from the germline V gene are LGHNA and YNFKEQ. The CDR3 length is 16 residues. The data were produced by immunoSEQ multiplex PCR, yet TCRdb's version contains in-frame clones alone and is incomplete. The sample lists some 320,000 clones, around 87% occurring once. The data derive from a study of shared clonotypes between healthy human individuals. Donors comprised healthy HIV-negative adults lacking recent acute infections or vaccinations. CD8 memory pooled CD45RO+ cells and CCR7-negative CD45RA+ TemRA cells.

The source is a man aged 18 to 30 in good health. The chain is built from TRBV4-2 and TRBJ2-3, with TRBD2 identical over 8 bases. The specimen sequenced was memory CD8+ T cells sorted from blood. Subset here: CD45RO+ cells pooled with CCR7-negative TemRA cells. The CDR3 DNA reads TGTGCCAGCAGCCAAGAAGATAGCGGGGTCACAGATACGCAGTATTTT. Its protein product is CASSQEDSGVTDTQYF.